A single sample is the source of the 30 T cell receptor beta chains below, sequenced in a study of blood T cell repertoires in COVID-19 (dated by TCRdb to the early 2020s). The library was obtained by the immunoSEQ multiplex PCR assay. TCRdb retrieved this table from immuneACCESS and kept in-frame rearrangements only. Not all clones are present; in checked studies, unresolved V genes account for under half, and no reason is known for the remainder. The sample table contains approximately 470,000 clones; only one count was recorded for around 90% of them. Jointly, the top ten make up roughly 0.7% of the sample. The sequencing sample was made of PBMCs or T cells enriched from blood (not recorded which). The origin of the receptors is a young woman who had recovered from COVID-19.

The chain is built from TRBV5-1 and TRBJ1-6; 10 bases are a match to TRBD1. The V and J ends lost 5 bases and 5 bases, in that order; junction bases with no gene match: 10. From germline, CDR1 is SGHRS and CDR2 YFSETQ. The CDR3 totals 17 residues. This CDR3 is CASRERQGARDNSPLHF. The CDR3 DNA reads TGCGCCAGCAGAGAGAGACAGGGGGCGCGAGATAATTCACCCCTCCACTTT.

This sequence joins TRBV18 and TRBJ2-7; TRBD1 matches at 7 bases. Trimming removed 0 bases from V and 3 bases from J; junction bases left unmatched: 8. Germline CDR1 reads KGHSH; CDR2 reads LQKENI. The CDR3 contains 16 residues. CDR3 residues: CASSPPDRQTFYEQYF. For the CDR3, the DNA is TGTGCCAGCTCACCACCGGACAGGCAAACTTTCTACGAGCAGTACTTC. The variable domain in full, completed from reference TRBV18 and TRBJ2-7, reads NAGVMQNPRHLVRRRGQEARLRCSPMKGHSHVYWYRQLPEEGLKFMVYLQKENIIDESGMPKERFSAEFPKEGPSILRIQQVVRGDSAAYFCASSPPDRQTFYEQYFGPGTRLTVT.

CDR3 sequence (DNA): TGTGCCAGCAGCTTACTAGCGGGGGGTTTCACCGGGGAGCTGTTTTTT. Translation: CASSLLAGGFTGELFF. The rearrangement links TRBV5-4 to TRBJ2-2; 12 bases fit TRBD2. Germline trimming cut 2 bases from V and 4 bases from J; bases unmatched to any gene: 3. This CDR3 comprises 16 residues. Germline V gives CDR1 SGHNT, CDR2 YYREEE (reference sequence). Full variable domain (outside the CDR3, taken from reference TRBV5-4 and TRBJ2-2): ETGVTQSPTHLIKTRGQQVTLRCSSQSGHNTVSWYQQALGQGPQFIFQYYREEENGRGNFPPRFSGLQFPNYSSELNVNALELDDSALYLCASSLLAGGFTGELFFGEGSRLTVL.

V and J are TRBV5-1 and TRBJ1-2; TRBD1 matches at 11 bases. Germline V CDR1 and CDR2: SGHRS, YFSETQ. CDR3 length: 15 residues. The junction had 6 bases not matched to a gene; V was cut back by 4 bases and J by 4 bases. The CDR3 reads CASSAWTGGFYGYTF. The CDR3 DNA reads as TGCGCCAGCAGCGCGTGGACAGGGGGCTTCTATGGCTACACCTTC. The whole variable domain, filled in from reference TRBV5-1 and TRBJ1-2, reads KAGVTQTPRYLIKTRGQQVTLSCSPISGHRSVSWYQQTPGQGLQFLFEYFSETQRNKGNFPGRFSGRQFSNSRSEMNVSTLELGDSALYLCASSAWTGGFYGYTFGSGTRLTVV.

The chain recombines TRBV7-9 with TRBJ1-6; TRBD1 is a possible D gene (6 bases). Trimming cost V 2 bases and J 4 bases, with 12 bases left between them. Germline-derived CDR1 and CDR2 are SEHNR and FQNEAQ (reference sequence). This CDR3 has 16 amino acids. DNA for the CDR3: TGTGCCAGCAGCTTACAGGGGACGGGGTATAATTCACCCCTCCACTTT. Protein sequence: CASSLQGTGYNSPLHF.

The sample holds one count of this clone. The chain combines TRBV3-1 (or the pseudogene TRBV3-2) with TRBJ2-7, with a tentative D call TRBD1 (6 bases). Germline lookup yields CDR1 LGHDT and CDR2 YNNKEL (reference sequence). The CDR3 loop spans 13 amino acids. The V gene lost 3 bases and the J gene lost 3 bases, with 9 bases spanning the gap. CDR3 DNA: TGTGCCAGCAGCCAGGACAGATACTACGAGCAGTACTTC. Amino acid sequence: CASSQDRYYEQYF.

This sequence joins TRBV19 and TRBJ1-5; a weak D match, TRBD1 (5 bases). Trimming removed 8 bases at V and 6 bases at J, with 14 bases between. Per the germline V gene, CDR1 is LNHDA and CDR2 is SQIVND (reference sequence). The CDR3 contains 13 residues. CDR3 sequence reads: CASSLERGQPQHF. In DNA, the CDR3 is TGTGCCAGTTCCTTGGAAAGGGGTCAGCCCCAGCATTTT.

V usage is TRBV14 and J usage is TRBJ1-2; D gene unclear. The CDR3 spans 14 residues. Germline CDR1 is SGHDN and CDR2 is FVKESK. V was trimmed by 1 base and J by 8 bases, leaving 14 bases between them. The CDR3 sequence is CASSQGLLPGGYTF. The CDR3 DNA reads TGTGCCAGCAGCCAAGGACTCCTACCGGGGGGCTACACCTTC.

DNA of the CDR3: TGTGCCTGGAGACGTCAAGGAGAGAGCACTGAAGCTTTCTTT. Amino acids: CAWRRQGESTEAFF. The chain combines TRBV30 with TRBJ1-1; no clear D. V was pared by 3 bases and J by 4 bases, with 15 bases between. Per germline, CDR1 GTSNPN and CDR2 SVGIG (reference sequence). This CDR3 spans 14 amino acids.

This sequence joins TRBV5-4 and TRBJ2-1; tentatively, D is TRBD1 (5 bases). CDR3 length: 18 amino acids. Germline CDR1 reads SGHNT; CDR2 reads YYREEE (reference sequence). The V end was cut by 1 base, the J end by 8 bases, with 25 bases between. The CDR3 region is CASSLKNPGQGRTYEQFF. In nucleotides, the CDR3 is TGTGCCAGCAGCTTGAAAAACCCCGGGCAGGGCCGTACGTATGAGCAGTTCTTC.

The V and J genes are TRBV4-1 and TRBJ2-2, with TRBD2 identical over 10 bases. The CDR3 totals 16 residues. The trim removed 4 bases at V and 5 bases at J, leaving 7 bases unmatched. Per the germline V gene, CDR1 is MGHRA and CDR2 is YSYEKL. CDR3 nucleotides: TGCGCCAGCAGCCTAACTAGCGGGGAGCGAACCGGGGAGCTGTTTTTT. Its translation: CASSLTSGERTGELFF.

This chain's CDR3 is CASTPGQGINEQFF. The DNA of the CDR3 is TGTGCCAGCACCCCGGGACAGGGGATCAATGAGCAGTTCTTC. The chain recombines TRBV7-2 with TRBJ2-1; 10 positions agree with TRBD1. J was trimmed by 6 bases and V by 7 bases; bases with no gene match: 6. Germline CDR1 and CDR2: SGHTA and FQGNSA. This CDR3 has 14 amino acids.

The DNA of the CDR3 is TGTGCCAGCAGCGCCTTGGCCGGCGGTCAACTGAACACTGAAGCTTTCTTT. Its translation: CASSALAGGQLNTEAFF. This chain uses TRBV28 with TRBJ1-1; no definite D call. Trimming pared 6 bases from V and 0 bases from J, leaving 20 bases between. The CDR3 spans 17 residues. Germline V gene sequence: CDR1 MDHEN, CDR2 SYDVKM.

The chain uses TRBV27 and TRBJ2-1, with 8 bases matching TRBD1. The CDR3 contains 15 residues. Looked up from germline, CDR1 is MNHEY and CDR2 is SMNVEV (reference sequence). V trimming: 7 bases; J trimming: 5 bases; junction bases outside the gene matches: 10. The CDR3 spells CASTRTGRIDNEQFF. For the CDR3, the DNA is TGTGCCAGCACCCGGACAGGGAGAATTGACAATGAGCAGTTCTTC.

This clone has only one observation. The chain recombines TRBV11-2 with TRBJ1-1; 9 bases agree with TRBD1. Trimming at V came to 6 bases and at J to 1 base, leaving 12 bases not matched to a gene. The CDR3 sequence is 17 residues long. Germline CDR1 and CDR2: SGHAT and FQNNGV. Written as DNA, the CDR3 is TGTGCCAGCAGTTCTCGGTGGGACAGGGCGGGGAACACTGAAGCTTTCTTT. Translating it yields CASSSRWDRAGNTEAFF.

V usage is TRBV4-1 and J usage is TRBJ2-5, with D perhaps TRBD1 (5 bases). Trimming stripped 2 bases from V and 5 bases from J, with 15 bases between. This CDR3 contains 15 residues. Germline values: CDR1 MGHRA, CDR2 YSYEKL. CDR3: CASSQTVGPGETQYF. CDR3 nucleotides: TGCGCCAGCAGCCAAACCGTGGGGCCAGGGGAGACCCAGTACTTC.

CDR3 in DNA: TGCAGCGTTGTTTCTGGATTCGAGGGCGGCTACACCTTC. Translation: CSVVSGFEGGYTF. This rearrangement joins TRBV29-1 to TRBJ1-2; D gene unclear. V lost 4 bases to trimming and J lost 8 bases, with 17 bases between them. Germline V gene sequence: CDR1 SQVTM, CDR2 ANQGSEA. The CDR3 has 13 residues.

The genes are TRBV3-1 (or the pseudogene TRBV3-2) and TRBJ1-6; D might be TRBD1 (6 bases). Germline V gene lookup returns CDR1 LGHDT and CDR2 YNNKEL (reference sequence). V shed 0 bases and J shed 10 bases, with 10 bases lying between them. The CDR3 is 14 amino acids. CDR3 sequence reads: CASSQDQGPSPLHF. As DNA, the CDR3 is TGTGCCAGCAGCCAAGACCAGGGGCCATCACCCCTCCACTTT.

The rearrangement joins TRBV5-1 to TRBJ2-4; tentatively, D is TRBD2 (5 bases). The germline V gene encodes CDR1 SGHRS and CDR2 YFSETQ. Trimming pared 2 bases from V and 16 bases from J, leaving 16 bases between. The CDR3 contains 12 residues. The CDR3 reads CASSFEGSRIYF. The CDR3 region has the DNA TGCGCCAGCAGCTTCGAGGGAAGCCGGATCTACTTC.

The sample holds one count of this clone. The genes are TRBV5-1 and TRBJ2-7; 7 bases align to TRBD1. This CDR3 region has 12 residues. V shed 4 bases, J shed 3 bases, and the junction held 1 base outside the gene matches. Germline assignment: CDR1 SGHRS and CDR2 YFSETQ. The CDR3 is CASSRDSYEQYF. The CDR3 nucleotides are TGCGCCAGCAGCCGGGACAGCTACGAGCAGTACTTC.

CDR3 loop: CASSPALWTVSYSPLHF. The CDR3 nucleotides are TGTGCCAGCAGCCCTGCTCTATGGACAGTGTCGTATTCACCCCTCCACTTT. The chain couples TRBV4-2 to TRBJ1-6, with D maybe TRBD1 (6 bases). Between the trimmed V and J ends, which lost 4 bases and 8 bases, there was a span of 21 bases. Looked up from germline, CDR1 is LGHNA and CDR2 is YNFKEQ. The CDR3 runs to 17 residues.

This clone turned up a few times. The rearrangement joins TRBV2 to TRBJ2-7; a weak D match, TRBD2 (5 bases). CDR1 SNHLY and CDR2 FYNNEI come from the germline V gene. CDR3 length: 15 amino acids. Trimming stripped 6 bases from V and 1 base from J, with 16 bases between. The CDR3 bases are TGTGCCAGCAGATACATACTCGCGGGTTCCTACGAGCAGTACTTC. Translation gives CASRYILAGSYEQYF.

V and J are TRBV2 and TRBJ1-3, with a weak D call TRBD1 (6 bases). The CDR3 sequence is 14 residues long. V lost 7 bases, J lost 11 bases, and 21 bases lay in between. Germline V gives CDR1 SNHLY, CDR2 FYNNEI. CDR3 DNA: TGTGCCAGCAAACGACAGGTTAACTCCGGTTCCATATATTTT. This gives the protein CASKRQVNSGSIYF.

The chain links TRBV4-1 to TRBJ1-2, with TRBD1 identical over 8 bases. This CDR3 has 14 amino acids. The V gene's germline CDR1 is MGHRA and CDR2 YSYEKL. V lost 2 bases, J lost 4 bases, and 3 bases stayed unmatched. The CDR3, as DNA: TGCGCCAGCAGCCAACAGGACAGGGCCTATGGCTACACCTTC. Amino acid sequence: CASSQQDRAYGYTF.

The rearrangement links TRBV12-3 or TRBV12-4 to TRBJ1-1; D possibly corresponds to TRBD1 (6 bases). The CDR3 has 13 amino acids. V shed 6 bases and J shed 5 bases, with 13 bases lying between them. The chain's CDR3 is CASRPGGGTEAFF. The DNA of the CDR3 is TGTGCCAGCAGACCGGGAGGGGGGACTGAAGCTTTCTTT.

The chain uses TRBV2 and TRBJ1-1; 7 nucleotides match TRBD1. This CDR3 spans 15 amino acids. The V gene's germline CDR1 is SNHLY and CDR2 FYNNEI. Trimming removed 6 bases from V and 3 bases from J; junction bases left unmatched: 10. As DNA, the CDR3 is TGTGCCAGCAGCCCCCAGGGGGGACAGTACACTGAAGCTTTCTTT. Amino acid sequence: CASSPQGGQYTEAFF.

The V and J genes are TRBV5-4 and TRBJ1-3; 10 bases map to TRBD1. The CDR3 consists of 17 residues. V shed 3 bases, J shed 4 bases, and the junction held 10 bases outside the gene matches. CDR1 SGHNT and CDR2 YYREEE come from the germline V gene (reference sequence). CDR3 sequence reads: CASSSMRDRGTGNTIYF. The CDR3 nucleotides are TGTGCCAGCAGCTCAATGAGGGACAGGGGCACCGGAAACACCATATATTTT.

The rearrangement links TRBV2 to TRBJ2-5, with TRBD2 identical over 13 bases. The V segment lost 6 bases and the J segment 2 bases; nucleotides outside the gene matches: 3. The germline V gene encodes CDR1 SNHLY and CDR2 FYNNEI. This CDR3 is 15 amino acids long. The DNA of the CDR3 is TGTGCCAGCAGACTGACTAGCGGGGGGCAAGAGACCCAGTACTTC. It translates to CASRLTSGGQETQYF.

This sequence joins TRBV30 and TRBJ1-1; no clear D gene. This CDR3 has 12 residues. V lost 2 bases to trimming and J lost 4 bases, with 8 bases between them. The germline CDR1 and CDR2 sequences are GTSNPN and SVGIG (reference sequence). DNA of the CDR3: TGTGCCTGGAGTAGAGGTACCACTGAAGCTTTCTTT. Translation: CAWSRGTTEAFF.

This chain links TRBV7-9 with TRBJ1-1; the D gene is possibly TRBD1 (5 bases). Germline V lookup: CDR1 SEHNR, CDR2 FQNEAQ (reference sequence). This CDR3 comprises 14 residues. V shed 4 bases and J shed 5 bases, with 14 bases lying between them. The DNA of the CDR3 is TGTGCCAGCAGCTCCCCAGGGCTGGGGACTGAAGCTTTCTTT. Its protein product is CASSSPGLGTEAFF.